The rows below give T cell receptor beta chains drawn from one sample of a study of cytomegalovirus exposure and HLA in healthy donors. TCRdb's table, derived via immunoSEQ multiplex PCR, lists solely in-frame clones and lacks some. The sample lists 150,000 to 200,000 clones; more than 75% were seen once. The material sequenced was PBMCs. The receptors here all came from a woman aged 18-35 years in good health and CMV-seronegative. Both conserved end residues are part of each CDR3. Fields, in order: CDR3 DNA, CDR3 protein, V gene, clone size, D gene, J gene. A D gene is named only where the DNA matches it firmly. Clone size appears in some rows only: once, few, many, or a class for an expanded clone.

CDR3nt: TGCGCCAGCACCAAGACTAGCGGGGGGTACAATGAGCAGTTCTTC
CDR3aa: CASTKTSGGYNEQFF
v_gene: TRBV5-1
abundance: -
d_gene: TRBD2
j_gene: TRBJ2-1

CDR3nt: TGTGCCAGCTCAACAGACAGAAGGACTGAAGCTTTCTTT
CDR3aa: CASSTDRRTEAFF
v_gene: TRBV18
abundance: -
d_gene: -
j_gene: TRBJ1-1

CDR3nt: TGTGCCAGCAGCTGGAGGCCTACAGGGGTGGCTAACTATGGCTACACCTTC
CDR3aa: CASSWRPTGVANYGYTF
v_gene: TRBV13
abundance: -
d_gene: TRBD1
j_gene: TRBJ1-2

CDR3nt: TGTGCCAGCATCGGTCGCGAAGGAAACACCATATATTTT
CDR3aa: CASIGREGNTIYF
v_gene: TRBV2
abundance: -
d_gene: -
j_gene: TRBJ1-3

CDR3nt: TGTGCCAGCAGCCTAGGACAGGGGCTAGCTAACTATGGCTACACCTTC
CDR3aa: CASSLGQGLANYGYTF
v_gene: TRBV5-6
abundance: once
d_gene: TRBD1
j_gene: TRBJ1-2

CDR3nt: TGTGCCAGCACCGCGGGGGGTACCTCTGGGGCCAACGTCCTGACTTTC
CDR3aa: CASTAGGTSGANVLTF
v_gene: TRBV9
abundance: -
d_gene: TRBD2
j_gene: TRBJ2-6

CDR3nt: TGTGCCAGCAGCTTGGGGGCTAGAGGGACTGAAGCTTTCTTT
CDR3aa: CASSLGARGTEAFF
v_gene: TRBV5-5
abundance: -
d_gene: -
j_gene: TRBJ1-1

CDR3nt: TGTGCCAGCAGTCTTAACGCTATGAACAATGAGCAGTTCTTC
CDR3aa: CASSLNAMNNEQFF
v_gene: TRBV2
abundance: -
d_gene: -
j_gene: TRBJ2-1

CDR3nt: TGTGCCAGCAGTGAAGTAGGTTTCAGGGGGGACAATCAGCCCCAGCATTTT
CDR3aa: CASSEVGFRGDNQPQHF
v_gene: TRBV6-1
abundance: -
d_gene: TRBD1
j_gene: TRBJ1-5

CDR3nt: TGTGCCAGCAGCATGAGAGCGGGGGGTAGAAATACGCAGTATTTT
CDR3aa: CASSMRAGGRNTQYF
v_gene: TRBV9
abundance: -
d_gene: TRBD2
j_gene: TRBJ2-3

CDR3nt: TGTGCCAGCTCACCTGTCCGGGACAGGGCGAGTCCCTACGAGCAGTACTTC
CDR3aa: CASSPVRDRASPYEQYF
v_gene: TRBV18
abundance: -
d_gene: TRBD1
j_gene: TRBJ2-7

CDR3nt: TGCGCCAGCTCCCCCGGTAGCGGGGGGGCTGGAAATGAGCAGTTCTTC
CDR3aa: CASSPGSGGAGNEQFF
v_gene: TRBV5-1
abundance: -
d_gene: TRBD2
j_gene: TRBJ2-1

CDR3nt: TGTGCCACCAGCAGGAGGGGGCGTGAGGCAGATACGCAGTATTTT
CDR3aa: CATSRRGREADTQYF
v_gene: TRBV15
abundance: -
d_gene: TRBD1
j_gene: TRBJ2-3

CDR3nt: TGTGCCAGCGGACTAAGAGCCAATGAGCAGTTCTTC
CDR3aa: CASGLRANEQFF
v_gene: TRBV19
abundance: -
d_gene: -
j_gene: TRBJ2-1

CDR3nt: TGCGCCAGCAGCTTGGTTTCGCCTCGACCGACAGATGAGCAGTTCTTC
CDR3aa: CASSLVSPRPTDEQFF
v_gene: TRBV5-1
abundance: -
d_gene: -
j_gene: TRBJ2-1

CDR3nt: TGTGCCAGCAGCCCCAGAACAGGGGGTGGCTACACCTTC
CDR3aa: CASSPRTGGGYTF
v_gene: TRBV6-5
abundance: once
d_gene: TRBD1
j_gene: TRBJ1-2

CDR3nt: TGTGCCAGCAGCGCCACGGACAGGGCGAACACTGAAGCTTTCTTT
CDR3aa: CASSATDRANTEAFF
v_gene: TRBV9
abundance: few
d_gene: TRBD1
j_gene: TRBJ1-1

CDR3nt: TGTGCCAGCAGACATCAGGGACAGACCTACGAGCAGTACTTC
CDR3aa: CASRHQGQTYEQYF
v_gene: TRBV27
abundance: few
d_gene: TRBD1
j_gene: TRBJ2-7

CDR3nt: TGTGCCAGCAGCTTCGGGACAGGTCGGAACAATGAGCAGTTCTTC
CDR3aa: CASSFGTGRNNEQFF
v_gene: TRBV11-3
abundance: -
d_gene: TRBD1
j_gene: TRBJ2-1

CDR3nt: TGTGCTAGTGGTTTGCCATCGGGAGCAAATCAGCCCCAGCATTTT
CDR3aa: CASGLPSGANQPQHF
v_gene: TRBV12-5
abundance: -
d_gene: -
j_gene: TRBJ1-5

CDR3nt: TGCGCCAGCAGCTCCCAGTCTCGGGGTAACACTGAAGCTTTCTTT
CDR3aa: CASSSQSRGNTEAFF
v_gene: TRBV5-1
abundance: -
d_gene: -
j_gene: TRBJ1-1

CDR3nt: TGTGCCAGCAGCTTTCCCGGGACTAGCGGGAGACGGACCGGGGAGCTGTTTTTT
CDR3aa: CASSFPGTSGRRTGELFF
v_gene: TRBV11-2
abundance: once
d_gene: TRBD2
j_gene: TRBJ2-2

CDR3nt: TGTGCCAGCAGCTTTCGGACTAGCGGGGGAAAGGGCACAGATACGCAGTATTTT
CDR3aa: CASSFRTSGGKGTDTQYF
v_gene: TRBV5-6
abundance: -
d_gene: TRBD2
j_gene: TRBJ2-3

CDR3nt: TGTGCCAGCAGAGCCGACAGGACCCATGAGCAGTTCTTC
CDR3aa: CASRADRTHEQFF
v_gene: TRBV2
abundance: -
d_gene: -
j_gene: TRBJ2-1

CDR3nt: TGCGCCAGCAGCTTGCTAGCGGGAGTTACCGGGGAGCTGTTTTTT
CDR3aa: CASSLLAGVTGELFF
v_gene: TRBV5-1
abundance: -
d_gene: TRBD2
j_gene: TRBJ2-2

CDR3nt: TGTGCCAGCAGCCCCCGGGACTCCCCCAATCAGCCCCAGCATTTT
CDR3aa: CASSPRDSPNQPQHF
v_gene: TRBV7-9
abundance: once
d_gene: -
j_gene: TRBJ1-5

CDR3nt: TGCGCCAGCAGTAGCGGGGGACAACCGGCCGTCAGTCCAGAGACCCAGTACTTC
CDR3aa: CASSSGGQPAVSPETQYF
v_gene: TRBV10-1
abundance: -
d_gene: TRBD2
j_gene: TRBJ2-5

CDR3nt: TGTGCCTGGAGTGTACAGGGGCCTAGCACAGATACGCAGTATTTT
CDR3aa: CAWSVQGPSTDTQYF
v_gene: TRBV30
abundance: -
d_gene: TRBD1
j_gene: TRBJ2-3

CDR3nt: TGCGCCAGCAGCCCGGAGATTATAGCAGGGGGCGGTGCTTTCTTT
CDR3aa: CASSPEIIAGGGAFF
v_gene: TRBV4-1
abundance: -
d_gene: TRBD1
j_gene: TRBJ1-1

CDR3nt: TGTGCCATCAGTGAGTCACCAGACAAACCTAACTATGGCTACACCTTC
CDR3aa: CAISESPDKPNYGYTF
v_gene: TRBV10-3
abundance: -
d_gene: -
j_gene: TRBJ1-2

CDR3nt: TGCGCCAGCAGCTTGGCACTAGCGGGGATGGAACAAGAGACCCAGTACTTC
CDR3aa: CASSLALAGMEQETQYF
v_gene: TRBV5-1
abundance: few
d_gene: TRBD2
j_gene: TRBJ2-5

CDR3nt: TGTGCCAGCAGCCAACGGGACAGGGGTCTTGTGAACACTGAAGCTTTCTTT
CDR3aa: CASSQRDRGLVNTEAFF
v_gene: TRBV5-4
abundance: -
d_gene: TRBD1
j_gene: TRBJ1-1

CDR3nt: TGTGCCACCCAGGAGAACACTGAAGCTTTCTTT
CDR3aa: CATQENTEAFF
v_gene: TRBV6-5
abundance: -
d_gene: -
j_gene: TRBJ1-1

CDR3nt: TGCGCCAGCAGCGCGGGGGGCGCGTATAATTCACCCCTCCACTTT
CDR3aa: CASSAGGAYNSPLHF
v_gene: TRBV5-1
abundance: -
d_gene: -
j_gene: TRBJ1-6

CDR3nt: TGTGCCAGCAGCTTAGCAGGACAGGCGCAGGGCTACACCTTC
CDR3aa: CASSLAGQAQGYTF
v_gene: TRBV7-3
abundance: -
d_gene: TRBD1
j_gene: TRBJ1-2

CDR3nt: TGCGCCAGCAGTGAGTCTCCCCAAGACAGTGAAGCTTTCTTT
CDR3aa: CASSESPQDSEAFF
v_gene: TRBV10-1
abundance: -
d_gene: -
j_gene: TRBJ1-1

CDR3nt: TGTGCCAGCACCCCTTCTCTTAGTCTCTCGACGGGGTACAATGAGCAGTTCTTC
CDR3aa: CASTPSLSLSTGYNEQFF
v_gene: TRBV5-4
abundance: -
d_gene: -
j_gene: TRBJ2-1

CDR3nt: TGTGCCAGCAGTGAAGACAGGGGATTTACCGGGGAGCTGTTTTTT
CDR3aa: CASSEDRGFTGELFF
v_gene: TRBV6-1
abundance: -
d_gene: TRBD1
j_gene: TRBJ2-2

CDR3nt: TGTGCCAGCAGCTCGCTAACAGGGGAACGGCTCTACGAGCAGTACTTC
CDR3aa: CASSSLTGERLYEQYF
v_gene: TRBV13
abundance: -
d_gene: TRBD1
j_gene: TRBJ2-7

CDR3nt: TGTGCCAGCAGGCTAGCGGGAGTCGGGGAGCTGTTTTTT
CDR3aa: CASRLAGVGELFF
v_gene: TRBV9
abundance: -
d_gene: TRBD2
j_gene: TRBJ2-2

CDR3nt: TGTGCCAGCTCACGTCCGGACTATGTGGGATGGGATGAGCAGTACTTC
CDR3aa: CASSRPDYVGWDEQYF
v_gene: TRBV18
abundance: -
d_gene: -
j_gene: TRBJ2-7

CDR3nt: TGTGCCAGCTCACCTGGGTGGGCCAATGAAAAACTGTTTTTT
CDR3aa: CASSPGWANEKLFF
v_gene: TRBV18
abundance: -
d_gene: -
j_gene: TRBJ1-4